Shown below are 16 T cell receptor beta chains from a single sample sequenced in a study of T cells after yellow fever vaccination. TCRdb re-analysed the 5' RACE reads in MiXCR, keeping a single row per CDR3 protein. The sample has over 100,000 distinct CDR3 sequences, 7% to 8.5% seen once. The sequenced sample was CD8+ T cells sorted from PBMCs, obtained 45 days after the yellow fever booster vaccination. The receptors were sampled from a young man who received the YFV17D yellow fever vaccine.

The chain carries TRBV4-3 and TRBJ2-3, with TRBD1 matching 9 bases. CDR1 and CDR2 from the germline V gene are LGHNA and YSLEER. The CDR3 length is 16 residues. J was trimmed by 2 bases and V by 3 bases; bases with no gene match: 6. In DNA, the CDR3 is TGCGCCAGCAGCCAGACCGGGACAGGGACCACAGATACGCAGTATTTT. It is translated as CASSQTGTGTTDTQYF.

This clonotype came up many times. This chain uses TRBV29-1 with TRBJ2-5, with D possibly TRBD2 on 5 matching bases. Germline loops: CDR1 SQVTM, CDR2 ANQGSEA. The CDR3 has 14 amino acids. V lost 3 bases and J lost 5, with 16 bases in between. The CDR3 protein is CSVDPLRGRETQYF. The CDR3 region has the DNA TGCAGCGTTGATCCCCTACGGGGTAGGGAGACCCAGTACTTC.

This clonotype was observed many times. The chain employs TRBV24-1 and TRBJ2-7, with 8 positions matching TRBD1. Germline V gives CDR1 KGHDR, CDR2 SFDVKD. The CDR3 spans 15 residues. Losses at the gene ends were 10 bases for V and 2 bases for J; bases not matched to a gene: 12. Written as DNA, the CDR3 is TGTGCCACGATTCCTCCGGGACAGGACCCCTACGAGCAGTACTTC. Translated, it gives CATIPPGQDPYEQYF.

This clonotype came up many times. CDR3 loop: CASSLGLAGRTYEQYF. DNA of the CDR3: TGTGCCAGCAGCTTAGGGCTAGCGGGACGAACCTACGAGCAGTACTTC. This sequence joins TRBV7-9 and TRBJ2-7, with 9 positions matching TRBD2. Losses at the gene ends were 1 base for V and 2 bases for J; bases not matched to a gene: 6. This CDR3 has 16 amino acids. The germline CDR1 and CDR2 sequences are SEHNR and FQNEAQ (reference sequence).

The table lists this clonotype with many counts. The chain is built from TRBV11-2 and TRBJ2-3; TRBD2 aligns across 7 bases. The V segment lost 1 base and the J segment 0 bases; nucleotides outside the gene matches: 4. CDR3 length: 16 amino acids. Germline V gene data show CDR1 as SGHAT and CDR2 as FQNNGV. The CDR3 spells CASSLGGSFSTDTQYF. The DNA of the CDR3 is TGTGCCAGCAGCTTAGGCGGGAGTTTTAGCACAGATACGCAGTATTTT.

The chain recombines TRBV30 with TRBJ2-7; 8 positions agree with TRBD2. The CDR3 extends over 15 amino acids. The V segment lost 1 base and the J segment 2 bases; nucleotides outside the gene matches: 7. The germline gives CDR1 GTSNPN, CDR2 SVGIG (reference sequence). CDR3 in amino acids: CAWSGVAGYPYEQYF. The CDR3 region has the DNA TGTGCCTGGAGTGGAGTAGCGGGATATCCCTACGAGCAGTACTTC.

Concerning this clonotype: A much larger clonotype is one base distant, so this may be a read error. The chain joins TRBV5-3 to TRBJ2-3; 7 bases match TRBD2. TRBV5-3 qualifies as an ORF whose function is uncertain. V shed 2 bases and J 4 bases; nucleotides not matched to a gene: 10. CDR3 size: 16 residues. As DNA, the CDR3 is TGTGCCAGAAGCTTTTCTGAGACTAGCTATTCAGATACGCAGTATTTT. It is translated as CARSFSETSYSDTQYF.

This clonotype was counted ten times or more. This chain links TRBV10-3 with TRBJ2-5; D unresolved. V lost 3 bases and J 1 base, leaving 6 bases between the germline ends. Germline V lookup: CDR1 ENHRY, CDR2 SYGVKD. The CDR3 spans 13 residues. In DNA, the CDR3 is TGTGCCATCAGTGATACCTCCCAAGAGACCCAGTACTTC. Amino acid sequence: CAISDTSQETQYF.

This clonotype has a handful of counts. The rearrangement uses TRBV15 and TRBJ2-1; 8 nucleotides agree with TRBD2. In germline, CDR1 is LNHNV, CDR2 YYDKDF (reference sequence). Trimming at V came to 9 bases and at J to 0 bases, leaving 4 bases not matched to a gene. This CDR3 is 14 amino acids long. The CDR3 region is CATAGTSSYNEQFF. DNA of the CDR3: TGTGCCACGGCAGGGACTAGCTCCTACAATGAGCAGTTCTTC.

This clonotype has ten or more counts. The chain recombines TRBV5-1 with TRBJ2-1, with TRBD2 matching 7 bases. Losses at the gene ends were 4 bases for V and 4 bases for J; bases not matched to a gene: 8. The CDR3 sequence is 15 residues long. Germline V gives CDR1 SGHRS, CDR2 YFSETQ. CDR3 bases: TGCGCCAGCAGCCAGAGCGGGGTCTTGTACAATGAGCAGTTCTTC. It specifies CASSQSGVLYNEQFF.

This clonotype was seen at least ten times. The CDR3: CASTTRGQDYEQYF. CDR3 DNA: TGTGCCAGCACCACCCGAGGACAGGACTACGAGCAGTACTTC. The rearrangement links TRBV12-3 or TRBV12-4 to TRBJ2-7; TRBD1 matches 7 bases. CDR3 length equals 14 residues. The J segment lost 3 bases and the V segment lost 7 bases, leaving 9 bases of the junction unmatched.

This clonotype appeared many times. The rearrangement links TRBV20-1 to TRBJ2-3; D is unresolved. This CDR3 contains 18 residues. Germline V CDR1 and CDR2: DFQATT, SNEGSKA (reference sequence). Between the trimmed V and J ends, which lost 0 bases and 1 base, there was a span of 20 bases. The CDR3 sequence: CSARDPPPISPRTDTQYF. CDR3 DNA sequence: TGCAGTGCTAGAGATCCCCCCCCGATTAGCCCCCGCACAGATACGCAGTATTTT.

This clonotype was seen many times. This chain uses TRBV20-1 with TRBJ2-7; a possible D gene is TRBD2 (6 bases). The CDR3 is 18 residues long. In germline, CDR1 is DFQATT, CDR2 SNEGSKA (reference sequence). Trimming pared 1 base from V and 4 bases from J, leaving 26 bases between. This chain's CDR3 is CSARGIRGLTGDRYEQYF. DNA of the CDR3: TGCAGTGCTAGAGGAATCCGCGGATTGACGGGAGATAGGTACGAGCAGTACTTC.

The CDR3 sequence is CASSPLGLASYNEQFF. The CDR3 DNA reads as TGTGCCAGCAGCCCATTGGGACTAGCCTCCTACAATGAGCAGTTCTTC. This rearrangement joins TRBV7-9 to TRBJ2-1; 9 nucleotides match TRBD2. CDR1 and CDR2 from the germline V gene are SEHNR and FQNEAQ (reference sequence). V lost 5 bases to trimming and J lost 0 bases; unmatched junction nucleotides: 5. This CDR3 spans 16 amino acids.

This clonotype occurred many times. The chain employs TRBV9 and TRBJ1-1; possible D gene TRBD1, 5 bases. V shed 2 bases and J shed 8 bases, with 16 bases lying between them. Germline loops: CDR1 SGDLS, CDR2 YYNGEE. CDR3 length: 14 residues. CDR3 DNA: TGTGCCAGCAGCGTGCTGGCACTTCCAGGGGAAGCTTTCTTT. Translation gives CASSVLALPGEAFF.

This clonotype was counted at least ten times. CDR3 sequence (DNA): TGTGCCAGCAGAGTCGCCAACTACAATGAGCAGTTCTTC. Translated, it gives CASRVANYNEQFF. The genes are TRBV12-3 or TRBV12-4 and TRBJ2-1; D is uncertain. The CDR3 length is 13 residues. The V and J ends lost 6 bases and 3 bases respectively, with 9 bases between them.